This TCR beta chain was documented in a study of cytomegalovirus exposure and HLA in healthy donors. For the study at large: Unique TCRs from HLA-typed donors, some 85 million of them, were held in an early data release. The study's findings and limits: Differences between HLA loci emerged in a later analysis of TCR association rates, with DRB1 most and HLA-C fewest. A later analysis found most CMV-associated TCR beta chains apparently HLA-restricted.

Of note for this clone: Its antigen is unknown.

The PCR contained 60 Vbeta and 13 Jbeta primers. The method was immunoSEQ multiplex PCR; TCRdb's version includes in-frame clones alone and lacks a portion of them. Here the sample table reports approximately 47,000 clones. The sequencing sample was made of PBMCs. The receptor was derived from a male donor in good health and CMV-seronegative.

CDR3 in amino acids: CASSLNQGDQPQHF. Written as DNA, the CDR3 is TGTGCCAGCAGTTTAAATCAGGGGGATCAGCCCCAGCATTTT. This rearrangement joins TRBV27 to TRBJ1-5, with 7 bases that match TRBD1. The germline CDR1 and CDR2 sequences are MNHEY and SMNVEV (reference sequence). J lost 5 bases, V lost 2 bases, and 3 bases had no gene match. CDR3 length equals 14 residues.